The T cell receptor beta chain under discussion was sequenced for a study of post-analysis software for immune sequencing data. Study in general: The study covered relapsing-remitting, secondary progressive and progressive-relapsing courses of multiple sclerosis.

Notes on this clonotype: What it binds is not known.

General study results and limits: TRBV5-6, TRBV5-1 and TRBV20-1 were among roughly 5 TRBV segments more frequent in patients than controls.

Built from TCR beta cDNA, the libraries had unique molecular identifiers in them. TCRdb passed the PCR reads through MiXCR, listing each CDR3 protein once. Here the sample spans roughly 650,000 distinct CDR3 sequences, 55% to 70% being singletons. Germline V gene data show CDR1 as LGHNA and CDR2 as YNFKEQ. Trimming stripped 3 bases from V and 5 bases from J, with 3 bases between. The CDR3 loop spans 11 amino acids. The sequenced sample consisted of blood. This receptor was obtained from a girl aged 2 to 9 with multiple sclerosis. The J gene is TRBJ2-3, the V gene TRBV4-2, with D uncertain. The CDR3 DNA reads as TGTGCCAGCAGCCAGTTAGATACGCAGTATTTT. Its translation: CASSQLDTQYF.